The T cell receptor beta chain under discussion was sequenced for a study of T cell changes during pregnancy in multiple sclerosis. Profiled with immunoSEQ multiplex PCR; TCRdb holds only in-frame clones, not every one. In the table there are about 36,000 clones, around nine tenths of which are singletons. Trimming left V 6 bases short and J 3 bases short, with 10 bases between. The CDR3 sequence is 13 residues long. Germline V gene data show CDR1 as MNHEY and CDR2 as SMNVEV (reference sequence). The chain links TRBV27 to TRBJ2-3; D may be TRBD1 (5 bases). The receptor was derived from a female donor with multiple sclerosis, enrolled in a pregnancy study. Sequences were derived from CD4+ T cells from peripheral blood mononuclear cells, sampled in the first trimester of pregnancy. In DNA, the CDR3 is TGTGCCAGCAGAGGGGAAACGACAGATACGCAGTATTTT. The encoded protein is CASRGETTDTQYF.